These T cell receptor beta chains were read from a single sample in a study of regulatory T cells in long-lasting Graves disease. One entry per CDR3 protein results from TCRdb running MiXCR on the multiplex PCR reads. The sample carries about 420,000 distinct CDR3 sequences, approximately 16% recorded once. These data were likewise used in another study, on T cells in Graves' hyperthyroidism and ophthalmopathy.

Sequencing used peripheral blood mononuclear cells (PBMCs), obtained at new diagnosis, from a patient treated with antithyroid drugs. The receptors here all came from a woman aged 18-29 years with Graves disease. CDR3s include the opening cysteine and the closing phenylalanine or tryptophan. D genes are given only for firm matches. Expanded clones are given a class, and other clones once, few, many or no size at all.

many	TRBV20-1	NA	TRBJ2-7	TGCAGTGCTAGAGTTCAGCGGGCCTCCTACGAGCAGTACTTC	CSARVQRASYEQYF
NA	TRBV4-1	TRBD2	TRBJ2-2	TGCGCCAGCAGCCACCCGGGGCTAGCGGGAGAGACCCATCACAGAGCGAACACCGGGGAGCTGTTTTTT	CASSHPGLAGETHHRANTGELFF
NA	TRBV6-4	NA	TRBJ2-1	TGTGCCAGGCTAGCAGTAGACAATGAGCAGTTCTTC	CARLAVDNEQFF
many	TRBV12-3/TRBV12-4	NA	TRBJ1-1	TGTGCCAGCAGTTTATTCGGAGGGCAGTCTGAAGCTTTCTTT	CASSLFGGQSEAFF
many	TRBV18	TRBD2	TRBJ2-1	TGTGCCAGCTTACGACTAGCGGGAGGATGGAATGAGCAGTTCTTC	CASLRLAGGWNEQFF
NA	TRBV7-9	NA	TRBJ2-6	TGTGCCAGCAGCTTAGCTAGCGGAGGGGTCTCTGGGGCCAACGTCCTGACTTTC	CASSLASGGVSGANVLTF
few	TRBV29-1	NA	TRBJ1-1	TGCAGCGTCTCAACACTAGTTGAAGCTTTCTTT	CSVSTLVEAFF
NA	TRBV2	TRBD2	TRBJ2-1	TGTGCCAGCTCGCTAGCGGGAGGAAGGTTTAGTGAGCAGTTCTTC	CASSLAGGRFSEQFF
few	TRBV10-3	TRBD2	TRBJ2-3	TGTGCCATCAGTGCGGGGACTAGCGGGAGCGCAGATACGCAGTATTTT	CAISAGTSGSADTQYF
many	TRBV7-9	NA	TRBJ2-3	TGTGCCAGCAGCTTTCGTAGGGGAAGGACAGATACGCAGTATTTT	CASSFRRGRTDTQYF
NA	TRBV7-9	NA	TRBJ1-5	TGTGCCAGCAGCCTCAACCTAAAAGGATCGGAGGGCAATCAGCCCCAGCATTTT	CASSLNLKGSEGNQPQHF
many	TRBV6-1	TRBD2	TRBJ2-7	TGTGCCAGCAGGGCGGGAGGGCCACACGAGCAGTACTTC	CASRAGGPHEQYF
NA	TRBV28	NA	TRBJ1-4	TGTGCCAGCAGTTTACGGGGGAGGGAAAAACTGTTTTTT	CASSLRGREKLFF
few	TRBV25-1	NA	TRBJ2-7	TGTGCCAGCAGTGAACCGGGCCCGATATACGAGCAGTACTTC	CASSEPGPIYEQYF
NA	TRBV20-1	TRBD2	TRBJ2-7	TGCAGTGCTGGCTTAGCGGGACTGGTCTACGAGCAGTACTTC	CSAGLAGLVYEQYF
NA	TRBV12-3/TRBV12-4	TRBD2	TRBJ2-3	TGTGCCAGCAACCCAGCGGGAGTAGGCACAGATACGCAGTATTTT	CASNPAGVGTDTQYF
NA	TRBV6-1	TRBD2	TRBJ2-2	TGTGCCGCCCACCATTCCGGGAGGGGTGACACCGGGGAGCTGTTTTTT	CAAHHSGRGDTGELFF
few	TRBV28	NA	TRBJ1-4	TGTGCCAGCAGACAGGGAAATAATGAAAAACTGTTTTTT	CASRQGNNEKLFF
many	TRBV7-2	TRBD2	TRBJ2-5	TGTGCCAGCAGCTTAGCGGGAGGGAGGAAGACCCAGTACTTC	CASSLAGGRKTQYF
NA	TRBV5-6	TRBD1	TRBJ2-5	TGTGCCAGCAGCTCGGTAGGCAGGGGGCGGGAGACCCAGTACTTC	CASSSVGRGRETQYF
few	TRBV20-1	NA	TRBJ2-1	TGCAGTGCTAACCCAGGGGGGGGCCCGATCTTC	CSANPGGGPIF
few	TRBV28	TRBD2	TRBJ2-1	TGTGCCATCCAGACTAGCGGGAGGTACAATGAGCAGTTCTTC	CAIQTSGRYNEQFF
many	TRBV12-5	TRBD2	TRBJ2-7	TGTGCTAGTGGTTTCGAAAACAAGCGGGAGGATACCTACGAGCAGTACTTC	CASGFENKREDTYEQYF
few	TRBV19	NA	TRBJ1-5	TGTGCCAGAAGACAGATTGATCAGCCCCAGCATTTT	CARRQIDQPQHF
NA	TRBV12-3/TRBV12-4	TRBD2	TRBJ2-1	TGTGCCAGCAGTTTACAACGCGGGCTAGCGGGCTACAATGAGCAGTTCTTC	CASSLQRGLAGYNEQFF
NA	TRBV9	TRBD2	TRBJ2-1	TGTGCCAGCAGCGTTACTAGAGCGGGAGGGCCACGTAATGAGCAGTTCTTC	CASSVTRAGGPRNEQFF
NA	TRBV5-6	NA	TRBJ1-1	TGTGCCAGCAGTTTTCAGGGTTGGGCCACTGAAGCTTTCTTT	CASSFQGWATEAFF
NA	TRBV6-1	NA	TRBJ1-2	TGTGCCAGCCGTGAAGGGATCTATGGCTACACCTTC	CASREGIYGYTF
NA	TRBV25-1	NA	TRBJ2-1	TGTGCCAGCAGTTTGGCTCACGGTTCCTACAATGAGCAGTTCTTC	CASSLAHGSYNEQFF
many	TRBV27	TRBD1	TRBJ2-1	TGTGCCAGCCTTCCCTCCCTGGCAGGGGGATACAATGAGCAGTTCTTC	CASLPSLAGGYNEQFF
NA	TRBV28	TRBD2	TRBJ2-7	TGTGCCACAAACGCCCCTAGCGGGAGGGCCCTGGATGAGCAGTACTTC	CATNAPSGRALDEQYF
few	TRBV19	NA	TRBJ1-5	TGTGCCAGTGAGTGGGCAGTCAATCAGCCCCAGCATTTT	CASEWAVNQPQHF
few	TRBV30	TRBD2	TRBJ2-3	TGTGCCTGGCACCATAGCGGGACGCAGTATTTT	CAWHHSGTQYF
NA	TRBV7-4	NA	TRBJ1-4	TGTGCCAGCAGCTTAGCTGGCGACAACCTGGGTGAAAAACTGTTTTTT	CASSLAGDNLGEKLFF
NA	TRBV14	TRBD2	TRBJ2-1	TGTGCCAGCAGCCCCCGCCTAGCGGCAGGCTACAATGAGCAGTTCTTC	CASSPRLAAGYNEQFF
many	TRBV2	NA	TRBJ2-7	TGTGCCAGCAGTGAACCGGACAGAACCTACGAGCAGTACTTC	CASSEPDRTYEQYF